The source of this T cell receptor (beta chain) is a study of T cell changes during pregnancy in multiple sclerosis (dated by TCRdb to about 2019). Regarding the study in general: Changes in the T cell repertoire over the course of pregnancy were examined in this study in women with multiple sclerosis.

On this clone itself: Its antigen is still unknown. Base qualities are missing; no much larger clone stands one base away.

Trimming costs V 5 bases and J 0 bases, and their ends lie 17 bases apart. The CDR3 spans 16 residues, from the cysteine through the phenylalanine. Left in the record is the CDR3 DNA by itself, 48 bases read in frame from the first base. From the germline V gene (reference sequence), CDR1 is SEHNR and CDR2 is FQNEAQ. Library prep was done by the immunoSEQ multiplex PCR assay. Not all clones reach the TCRdb copy of this immuneACCESS table, which keeps in-frame sequences only. Checked studies attribute under half of the gap to unresolved V genes and leave the rest unexplained. This sample has approximately 28,000 clones in its table, and about 89% of those were observed once. The ten largest make up approximately 5.8% of the sample.

This receptor was identified in a female donor with multiple sclerosis, enrolled in a pregnancy study. The rearranged chain carries TRBV7-9 and TRBJ2-7; the D gene is perhaps TRBD2, on 7 matching bases. Sample: CD8+ T cells from peripheral blood mononuclear cells, taken in the second trimester of pregnancy. The base sequence is TGTGCCAGCAGCCCGATAAGGGGGGGTCTCTCCTACGAGCAGTACTTC. Its translation is CASSPIRGGLSYEQYF.